This record concerns one T cell receptor (beta chain) sequence. Which antigen it targets is not known. For CDR1 and CDR2, the germline V gene lists SQVTM and ANQGSEA. The CDR3 measures 17 amino acids from cysteine to phenylalanine. No DNA sequence is on record. This specimen belongs to a study of monozygotic twins with inflammatory bowel disease (dated by TCRdb to between 2017 and 2020). For the study in its entirety: The full study comprised some 30 monozygotic twin pairs: nine German pairs (four IBD-concordant, five IBD-discordant) and 19 IBD-discordant Danish pairs. Disease-associated traits were sought mainly through comparisons between IBD patients and their genetically identical healthy co-twins within discordant pairs. Each individual had, on average, about 151 000 unique TCRalpha sequences and 181 000 unique TCRbeta sequences available for analysis.

Findings and caveats that apply to the study as a whole: TCRbeta repertoire diversity, by inverse Simpson index, was decreased in IBD patients compared with their healthy co-twins. No single strong signal or clonotype linked to IBD turned up in the results, so the idea that one exists was not supported. Background noise and inter-individual variability may have been introduced into the repertoires by the differing immunosuppressive treatments among patients. Compared with healthy twins, IBD patients had fewer clonotypes in common with other individuals, a difference most pronounced in patients showing signs of disease activity. Repertoire similarity did not differ between concordant and discordant twins, possibly due to limited statistical power. The analysis was unable to tell apart different T cell subtypes.

From each donor, an approximately 2.5 ml peripheral blood sample was drawn into PAXgene tubes and stored at -80 degrees C. Total RNA was isolated from whole blood with the PAXgene blood miRNA kit on an automated QIAcube, without T cell sorting. Deep TCRalpha and TCRbeta repertoire profiling with unique molecular barcoding was performed on peripheral blood of monozygotic twin pairs concordant or discordant for inflammatory bowel disease. For every twin pair, smoking habits were documented, and each individual was categorised as a current, former or never smoker. To prepare the library, 5' RACE was applied. For each TCR library, 3,000 to 4,000 ng of total RNA was used. For each sample, cDNA was synthesized in eight separate reactions using SMARTScribe reverse transcriptase. During cDNA synthesis, template switching was used to introduce unique molecular identifiers that contained a 6-nucleotide sample barcode. TCRalpha and TCRbeta cDNA was amplified in two nested PCRs of roughly 16 and 10 cycles, and bead purification was carried out after each PCR. Before amplification, the cDNA was both treated with uracil DNA-glycosylase and purified with the QIAquick PCR purification kit. The second PCR was the step at which Illumina TruSeq-compatible adapters and sample-specific barcodes were added. TapeStation and Qubit were used to check library quality and concentration, and about 5.2 ng of each library went into the pool. Sequencing of the pooled libraries was done on an Illumina HiSeq2500 single-index Rapid Run using custom sequencing primers and 2 x 100 bp reads. Regarding the original processing steps: MiGEC version 1.2.6 was used for UMI-based consensus assembly to correct PCR and sequencing errors. MiXCR version 2.1.1 was used to carry out V(D)J alignment, clonotype assembly and CDR3 extraction. To normalise gene usage, clonotype sharing and MAIT/NKT TCR abundance, the top 1000, 10 000 and 20 000 clonotypes in each sample were analysed. Diversity was computed as the inverse Simpson index with the vegan R package after downsampling to 27 000 UMIs. Paired Mann-Whitney U tests on discordant twin pairs were used, with Benjamini-Hochberg multiple-testing correction. TCRdb reprocessed the reads, reporting each CDR3 protein sequence once and no DNA. The V and J calls follow TCRdb's processing rather than the paper's. The table kept for this sample lists about 170,000 distinct CDR3 sequences. The ten largest clones represent approximately 3% of the sample.

This chain joins TRBV29-1 to TRBJ2-2. The specimen was blood. The sequence was collected from a human donor with ulcerative colitis or Crohn's disease, or a healthy co-twin of an affected twin (not recorded which). This receptor has the CDR3 CSVETRRRIQNTGELFF.